The 8 T cell receptor beta chains listed next were all sequenced from one sample in a study of T cells in Graves' hyperthyroidism and ophthalmopathy. It was RNA transcripts that yielded the amplified TCR beta CDR3 regions. The TCR CDR3 first-round RT-PCR relied on the HTBI primer set. TCRdb used MiXCR to reprocess the multiplex PCR reads, holding one entry per CDR3 protein. Among about 840,000 distinct CDR3 sequences listed, about 38% were seen once. Sequencing used blood. All receptors come from a man between 18 and 35 years old with Graves' hyperthyroidism.

This clonotype occurred a few times. This chain uses TRBV5-1 with TRBJ1-1; 9 bases agree with TRBD1. Germline lookup yields CDR1 SGHRS and CDR2 YFSETQ. V was clipped by 4 bases and J by 8 bases; unmatched bases: 6. CDR3 size: 13 residues. In DNA form, the CDR3 reads TGCGCCAGCAGCGTCGGGACAGGGTGGGAAGCTTTCTTT. It specifies CASSVGTGWEAFF.

The sample holds many counts of this clonotype. The chain couples TRBV7-2 to TRBJ2-2; perhaps D is TRBD1 or TRBD2 (5 bases each). This CDR3 has 13 residues. Germline CDR1 and CDR2: SGHTA and FQGNSA. V was trimmed by 4 bases and J by 11 bases, leaving 14 bases between them. The CDR3 spells CASSSDMGRELFF. The CDR3 DNA is TGTGCCAGCAGCTCCGACATGGGACGCGAGCTGTTTTTT.

V gene TRBV10-2 combines with J gene TRBJ2-7; 12 bases are a match to TRBD1. Germline lookup yields CDR1 WSHSY and CDR2 SAAADI. The CDR3 spans 15 residues. Unmatched junction bases numbered 2, after V lost 2 bases and J lost 3 bases. CDR3: CASSEGTGGSYEQYF. CDR3 DNA sequence: TGCGCCAGCAGTGAGGGGACAGGGGGCAGCTACGAGCAGTACTTC.

In its sample, this clonotype was seen many times. The chain employs TRBV12-3 or TRBV12-4 and TRBJ2-6, with D possibly TRBD1 on 6 matching bases. The CDR3 has 15 residues. V was cut by 3 bases and J by 1 base, with 7 bases left in between. In DNA form, the CDR3 reads TGTGCCAGCAGTTTGAGGGGGTCTGGGGCCAACGTCCTGACTTTC. This gives the protein CASSLRGSGANVLTF.

In its sample, this clonotype was seen a few times. J is TRBJ2-7 and V is TRBV6-5; D possibly uses TRBD1 or TRBD2 (5 bases each). There are 11 residues in the CDR3. Trimming left V 6 bases short and J 7 bases short, with 10 bases between. The V gene's germline CDR1 is MNHEY and CDR2 SVGAGI. CDR3 DNA: TGTGCCAGCAGGACAGAGGGGGAGCAGTACTTC. As protein: CASRTEGEQYF.

The V call is TRBV20-1, the J call TRBJ1-1; TRBD1 aligns across 8 bases. Trimming took 3 bases from V and 4 from J; bases not matched to a gene: 10. The germline V gene encodes CDR1 DFQATT and CDR2 SNEGSKA (reference sequence). The CDR3 is made up of 15 amino acids. DNA for the CDR3: TGCAGTGCTAGGGAAACCGGGACAGGACCCACTGAAGCTTTCTTT. Translating it yields CSARETGTGPTEAFF.

This clonotype was counted a few times. The V gene is TRBV7-3, the J gene TRBJ2-3; 7 bases are a match to TRBD2. CDR1 is SGHTA and CDR2 is FQGTGA in the germline V gene. This CDR3 comprises 14 residues. Losses at the gene ends were 1 base for V and 8 bases for J; bases not matched to a gene: 6. The CDR3 loop is CASSLMAGEGTQYF. CDR3 sequence (DNA): TGTGCCAGCAGCTTAATGGCTGGGGAGGGTACGCAGTATTTT.

A note on this clonotype: A junction boundary mismatches the germline segment, possibly from a read error. The genes are TRBV7-2 and TRBJ2-7, with D perhaps given as TRBD1 or TRBD2 (6 bases each). The CDR3 has 17 residues. The germline V gene encodes CDR1 SGHTA and CDR2 FQGNSA. The CDR3 reads CASSQDPGALLAYEQYF. CDR3 nucleotides: TGCGCCAGCAGCCAAGATCCGGGGGCGCTTTTGGCATACGAGCAGTACTTC.